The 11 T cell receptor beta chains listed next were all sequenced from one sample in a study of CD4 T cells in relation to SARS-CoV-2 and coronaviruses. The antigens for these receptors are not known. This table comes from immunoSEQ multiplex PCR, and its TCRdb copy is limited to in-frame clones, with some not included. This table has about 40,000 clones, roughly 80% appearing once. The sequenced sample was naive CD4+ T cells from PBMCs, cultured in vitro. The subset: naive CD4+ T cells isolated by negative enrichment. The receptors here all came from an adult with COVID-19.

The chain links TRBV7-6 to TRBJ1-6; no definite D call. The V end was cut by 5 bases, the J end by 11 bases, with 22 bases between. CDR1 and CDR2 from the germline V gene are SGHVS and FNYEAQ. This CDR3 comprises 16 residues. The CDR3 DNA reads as TGTGCCAGCAGCGAGTCGGCAGGACGGCCAGCTGCACCCCTCCACTTT. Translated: CASSESAGRPAAPLHF.

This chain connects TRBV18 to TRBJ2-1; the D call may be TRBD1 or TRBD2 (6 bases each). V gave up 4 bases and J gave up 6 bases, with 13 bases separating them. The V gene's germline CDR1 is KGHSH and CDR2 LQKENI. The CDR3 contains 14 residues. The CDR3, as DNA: TGTGCCAGCTCACTCGGCACGGGGGCCAATGAGCAGTTCTTC. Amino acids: CASSLGTGANEQFF.

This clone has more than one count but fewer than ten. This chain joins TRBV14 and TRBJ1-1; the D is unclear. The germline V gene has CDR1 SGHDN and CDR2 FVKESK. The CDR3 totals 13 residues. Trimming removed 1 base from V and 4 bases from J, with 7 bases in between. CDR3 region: CASSQGRVTEAFF. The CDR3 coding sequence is TGTGCCAGCAGCCAAGGGAGGGTCACTGAAGCTTTCTTT.

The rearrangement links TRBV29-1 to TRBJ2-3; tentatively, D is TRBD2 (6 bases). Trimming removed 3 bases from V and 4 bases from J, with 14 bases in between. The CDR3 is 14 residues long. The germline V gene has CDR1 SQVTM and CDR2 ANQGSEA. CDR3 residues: CSVDRSSAPDTQYF. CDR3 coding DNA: TGCAGCGTTGATCGATCTAGCGCCCCAGATACGCAGTATTTT.

CDR3 coding DNA: TGTGCCAGTCAACGACTAGCGGGAGGCAATGAGCAGTTCTTC. Translation gives CASQRLAGGNEQFF. The V gene is TRBV19, the J gene TRBJ2-1; 13 bases fit TRBD2. Germline values: CDR1 LNHDA, CDR2 SQIVND (reference sequence). The CDR3 extends over 14 amino acids. After removal of 8 bases from V and 6 bases from J, the junction contained 4 bases not matched to a gene.

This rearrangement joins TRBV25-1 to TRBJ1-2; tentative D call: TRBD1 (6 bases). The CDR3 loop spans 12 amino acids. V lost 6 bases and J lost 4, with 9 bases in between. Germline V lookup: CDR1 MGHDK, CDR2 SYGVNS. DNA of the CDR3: TGTGCCAGCAGCGGGGGCCCCTATGGCTACACCTTC. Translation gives CASSGGPYGYTF.

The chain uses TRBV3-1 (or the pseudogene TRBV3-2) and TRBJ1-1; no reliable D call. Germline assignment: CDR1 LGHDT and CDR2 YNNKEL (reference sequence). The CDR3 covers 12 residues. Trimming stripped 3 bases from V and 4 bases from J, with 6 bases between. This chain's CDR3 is CASSQRVTEAFF. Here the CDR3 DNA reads TGTGCCAGCAGCCAGAGGGTCACTGAAGCTTTCTTT.

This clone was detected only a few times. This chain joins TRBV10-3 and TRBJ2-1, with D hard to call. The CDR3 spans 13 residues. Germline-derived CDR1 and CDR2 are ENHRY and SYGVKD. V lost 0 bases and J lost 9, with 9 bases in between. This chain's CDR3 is CAISESNGFEQFF. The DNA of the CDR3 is TGTGCCATCAGTGAGTCGAACGGGTTTGAGCAGTTCTTC.

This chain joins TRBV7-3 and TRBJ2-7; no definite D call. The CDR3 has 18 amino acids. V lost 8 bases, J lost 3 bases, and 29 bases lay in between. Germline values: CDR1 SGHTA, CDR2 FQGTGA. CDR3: CASPQLKSLGQTLYEQYF. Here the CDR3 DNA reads TGTGCCAGCCCCCAGCTTAAATCTCTTGGGCAGACTCTCTACGAGCAGTACTTC.

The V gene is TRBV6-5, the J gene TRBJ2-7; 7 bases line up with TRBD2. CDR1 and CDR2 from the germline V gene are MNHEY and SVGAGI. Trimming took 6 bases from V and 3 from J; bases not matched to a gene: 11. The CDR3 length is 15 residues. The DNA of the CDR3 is TGTGCCAGCAGGTCCAGGGCTAGCGGAGGCTACGAGCAGTACTTC. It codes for CASRSRASGGYEQYF.

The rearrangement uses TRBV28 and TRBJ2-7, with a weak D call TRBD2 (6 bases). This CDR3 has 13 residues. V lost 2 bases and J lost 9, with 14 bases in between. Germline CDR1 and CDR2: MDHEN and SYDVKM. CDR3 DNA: TGTGCCAGCAGTTTAGGGGGATGGGGAGGGCAGTACTTC. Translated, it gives CASSLGGWGGQYF.